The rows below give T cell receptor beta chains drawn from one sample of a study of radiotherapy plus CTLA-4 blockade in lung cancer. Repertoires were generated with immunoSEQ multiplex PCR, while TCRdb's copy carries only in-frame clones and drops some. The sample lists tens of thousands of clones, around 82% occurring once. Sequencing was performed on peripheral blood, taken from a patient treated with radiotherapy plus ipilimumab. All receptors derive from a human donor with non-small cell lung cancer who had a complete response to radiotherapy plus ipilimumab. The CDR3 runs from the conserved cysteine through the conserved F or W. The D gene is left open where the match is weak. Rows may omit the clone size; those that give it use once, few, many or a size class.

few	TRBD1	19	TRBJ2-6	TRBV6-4	CASSESGRTGFSGANVLTF	TGTGCCAGCAGTGAATCGGGCCGGACAGGGTTCTCTGGGGCCAACGTCCTGACTTTC
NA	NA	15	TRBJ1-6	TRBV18	CASSPLDRDNSPLHF	TGTGCCAGCTCACCCCTGGACAGAGATAATTCACCCCTCCACTTT
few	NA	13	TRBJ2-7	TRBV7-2	CASSLVLQSEQYF	TGTGCCAGCAGCTTAGTGTTGCAGAGCGAGCAGTACTTC
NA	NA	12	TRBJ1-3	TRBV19	CASSISGNTIYF	TGTGCCAGTAGTATCTCGGGAAACACCATATATTTT
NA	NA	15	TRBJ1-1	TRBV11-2	CASSHQGRPNTEAFF	TGTGCCAGCAGCCATCAGGGACGGCCGAACACTGAAGCTTTCTTT
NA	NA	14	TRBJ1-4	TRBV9	CASSRERENEKLFF	TGTGCCAGCAGTCGTGAGAGGGAGAATGAAAAACTGTTTTTT
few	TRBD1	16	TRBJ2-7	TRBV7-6	CASSLFGQGSSYEQYF	TGTGCCAGCAGCTTATTTGGACAGGGGAGCTCCTACGAGCAGTACTTC
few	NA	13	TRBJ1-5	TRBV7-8	CASSLSTDQPQHF	TGTGCCAGCAGCTTATCGACGGATCAGCCCCAGCATTTT
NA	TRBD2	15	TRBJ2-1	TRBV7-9	CASSLGTSGHNEQFF	TGTGCCAGCAGCTTAGGGACTAGCGGCCACAATGAGCAGTTCTTC
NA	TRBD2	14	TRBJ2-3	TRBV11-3	CASSSRDYTDTQYF	TGTGCCAGCAGCTCGCGGGACTACACAGATACGCAGTATTTT
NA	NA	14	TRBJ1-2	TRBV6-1	CASLLGQSNYGYTF	TGTGCCAGCCTCCTTGGACAGTCGAACTATGGCTACACCTTC
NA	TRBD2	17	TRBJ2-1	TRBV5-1	CASSLGALAGVRNEQFF	TGCGCCAGCAGCTTGGGGGCCTTAGCGGGAGTGCGCAATGAGCAGTTCTTC
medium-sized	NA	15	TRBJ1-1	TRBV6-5	CASSPSGRVVTEAFF	TGTGCCAGCAGTCCCTCGGGGCGGGTGGTTACTGAAGCTTTCTTT
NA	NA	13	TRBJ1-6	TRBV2	CASKAPFDSPLHF	TGTGCCAGCAAGGCCCCCTTTGATTCACCCCTCCACTTT
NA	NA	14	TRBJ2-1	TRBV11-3	CASSLGDLRGEQFF	TGTGCCAGCAGCTTAGGGGATTTACGGGGTGAGCAGTTCTTC
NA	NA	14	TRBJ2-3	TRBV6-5	CASRGRLVADTQYF	TGTGCCAGCAGGGGCCGACTAGTAGCAGATACGCAGTATTTT
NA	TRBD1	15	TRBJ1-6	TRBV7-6	CASSGGTAYNSPLHF	TGTGCCAGCAGCGGTGGGACAGCCTATAATTCACCCCTCCACTTT
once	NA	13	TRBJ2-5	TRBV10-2	CASRITSSETQYF	TGCGCCAGCAGGATCACTAGCTCCGAGACCCAGTACTTC
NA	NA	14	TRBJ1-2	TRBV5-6	CASNARLGGYGYTF	TGTGCCAGCAATGCCCGTCTAGGGGGTTATGGCTACACCTTC
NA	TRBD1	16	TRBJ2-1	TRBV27	CASSQYRGLIYNEQFF	TGTGCCAGCAGCCAATACAGGGGGCTAATCTACAATGAGCAGTTCTTC
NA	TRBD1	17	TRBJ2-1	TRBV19	CASSRGQKTTLYNEQFF	TGTGCCAGTAGTAGGGGACAGAAAACTACGCTCTACAATGAGCAGTTCTTC
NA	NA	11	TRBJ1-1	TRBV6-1	CASSSTVEAFF	TGTGCCAGCAGTTCGACAGTTGAAGCTTTCTTT
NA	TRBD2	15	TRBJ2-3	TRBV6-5	CASSRTSDSTDTQYF	TGTGCCAGCAGTAGGACTAGCGATTCAACAGATACGCAGTATTTT
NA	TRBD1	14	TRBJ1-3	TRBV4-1	CASSLGQSGNTIYF	TGCGCCAGCAGCTTGGGACAGAGTGGAAACACCATATATTTT
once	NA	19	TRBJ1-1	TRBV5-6	CASTYTGPAWLFMNTEAFF	TGTGCCAGCACCTACACGGGGCCCGCCTGGTTGTTCATGAACACTGAAGCTTTCTTT
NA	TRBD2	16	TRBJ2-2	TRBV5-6	CASSFSSGGRSGELFF	TGTGCCAGCAGCTTTTCTAGCGGGGGGCGGTCCGGGGAGCTGTTTTTT
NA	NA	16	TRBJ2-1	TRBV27	CASSSAGTSSYNEQFF	TGTGCCAGCAGTTCAGCCGGGACTTCGTCCTACAATGAGCAGTTCTTC
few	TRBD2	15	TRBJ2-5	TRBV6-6	CASRISGGRQETQYF	TGTGCCAGCAGGATAAGCGGGGGTAGACAAGAGACCCAGTACTTC
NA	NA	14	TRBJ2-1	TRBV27	CASKILGSYNEQFF	TGTGCCAGCAAGATACTGGGTTCCTACAATGAGCAGTTCTTC
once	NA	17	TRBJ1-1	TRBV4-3	CASSQDFTGRGNTEAFF	TGCGCCAGCAGCCAAGATTTTACAGGGAGGGGGAACACTGAAGCTTTCTTT
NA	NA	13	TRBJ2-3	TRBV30	CAWSDSSTDTQYF	TGTGCCTGGAGTGATTCCAGCACAGATACGCAGTATTTT
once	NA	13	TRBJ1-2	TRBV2	CASSVEVNYGYTF	TGTGCCAGCAGTGTCGAAGTTAACTATGGCTACACCTTC
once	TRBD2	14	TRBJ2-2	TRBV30	CAWKAGGLNGELFF	TGTGCCTGGAAAGCGGGGGGCCTTAACGGGGAGCTGTTTTTT
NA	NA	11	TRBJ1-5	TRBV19	CATFLSQPQHF	TGTGCCACCTTCTTAAGTCAGCCCCAGCATTTT
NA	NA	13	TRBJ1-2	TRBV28	CASSSRTYYGYTF	TGTGCCAGCAGTTCCAGGACTTACTATGGCTACACCTTC
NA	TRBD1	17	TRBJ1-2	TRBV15	CATSRDDVDRGPGGYTF	TGTGCCACCAGCAGAGATGACGTGGACAGGGGGCCAGGGGGCTACACCTTC
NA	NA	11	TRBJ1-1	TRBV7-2	CASSLGPQAFF	TGTGCCAGCAGCCTGGGGCCCCAAGCTTTCTTT
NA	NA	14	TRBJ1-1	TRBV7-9	CASSLEHPGTEAFF	TGTGCCAGCAGCTTAGAGCACCCGGGCACTGAAGCTTTCTTT
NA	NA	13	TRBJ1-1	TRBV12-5	CASGLTVNTEAFF	TGTGCTAGTGGTTTGACTGTCAACACTGAAGCTTTCTTT
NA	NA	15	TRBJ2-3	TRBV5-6	CASSSRLGVGDTQYF	TGTGCCAGCAGCTCTAGGTTGGGGGTTGGGGATACGCAGTATTTT
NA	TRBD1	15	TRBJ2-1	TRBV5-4	CASSLGRQGSGEQFF	TGTGCCAGCAGCTTGGGACGACAGGGGAGTGGCGAGCAGTTCTTC
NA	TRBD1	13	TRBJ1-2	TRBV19	CASIRQGISGYTF	TGTGCCAGTATTCGACAGGGGATCTCTGGCTACACCTTC